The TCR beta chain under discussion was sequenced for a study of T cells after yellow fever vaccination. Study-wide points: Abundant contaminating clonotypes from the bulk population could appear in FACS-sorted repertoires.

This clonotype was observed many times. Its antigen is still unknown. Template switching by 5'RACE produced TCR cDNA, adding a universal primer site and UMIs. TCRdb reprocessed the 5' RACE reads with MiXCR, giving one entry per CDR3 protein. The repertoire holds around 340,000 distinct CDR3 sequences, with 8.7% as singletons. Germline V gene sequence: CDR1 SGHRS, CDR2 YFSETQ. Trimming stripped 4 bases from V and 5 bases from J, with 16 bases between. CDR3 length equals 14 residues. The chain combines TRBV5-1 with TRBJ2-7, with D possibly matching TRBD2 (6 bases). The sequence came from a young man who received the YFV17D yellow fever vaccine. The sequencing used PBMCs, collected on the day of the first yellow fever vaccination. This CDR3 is CASSAGVGEDEQYF. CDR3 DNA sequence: TGCGCCAGCAGCGCTGGAGTTGGGGAGGACGAGCAGTACTTC.